This section outlines one T cell receptor (beta chain) sequence together with its context. This clonotype was seen only a few times. Its specific antigen is unknown. No base-level quality is on record; no much larger clone is a single base apart. The library was generated by 5' RACE. Sequencing used an Illumina HiSeq 2500. The second PCR ran for roughly 7 to 12 cycles and used a J-beta primer mix along with a sample-barcoded 5' primer. Each TCR beta cDNA molecule received a unique molecular identifier from a template-switch 5' adaptor carrying 12 random nucleotides. At least 2.5 million CDR3-containing paired-end reads were obtained from each sample. All of the RNA was converted into first-strand cDNA using the Mint cDNA synthesis kit, with a TRBC-specific oligonucleotide serving as the primer. Following uracil-DNA glycosylase treatment, all cDNA underwent a first 18-cycle PCR with the universal primers M1SS and BC2_uni_R. For the original study's pipeline: For normalization, 1 million high-quality reads were randomly selected from each sample, with every read carrying a distinct molecular identifier. Reads with shared molecular identifiers were discarded instead of being binned into consensus sequences. CDR3 identification, clonotype clustering and error correction used MiTCR with a Q25 quality threshold and the strictest error-elimination algorithm. A nonparametric unseen species model using Euler transformation provided a lower-bound estimate of total TCR beta diversity. The public reads were reprocessed in TCRdb via fastp at Q25 and MiXCR, keeping in-frame beta chains. Each entry merges the rows of one CDR3 protein and shows their most common DNA and genes. TCRdb, rather than the study authors, made the V and J calls. The sample table holds roughly 730,000 distinct CDR3 sequences, of which more than 50% were seen once. Around 24% of the sample goes to the ten largest clones.

The data derive from a study of blood T cells in healthy people across ages (dated by TCRdb to between 2014 and 2017). Background for the entire study: In model experiments, roughly one uniquely barcoded TCR beta cDNA molecule per two T cells was captured by template switching. Donors were grouped into four age groups: young (average about 15 years), middle-aged (39), aged (around 60) and long-lived (about 89). Age-related changes in TCR beta repertoire diversity were measured in the study by deep sequencing normalized with unique cDNA molecular identifiers. The study analyzed two additional independent replicas of 1 million unique cDNA reads from the same blood draw for two donors, one aged 18 to 30 and one aged 80 or older. To avoid experimental bias, donors of different ages were spread randomly across the sequencing lanes. The paper's findings and limits, for the study overall: Since profiling was done on bulk unsorted PBMCs, naive and antigen-experienced compartments could not be conclusively compared. As age increased, observed TCR beta diversity per million T cells dropped in a roughly linear way, and a significant reduction was already evident by age about 40. The percentage of naive T cells measured by flow cytometry correlated strongly with observed TCR beta diversity. Total diversity estimates from one million sequenced T cells were considered lower bounds and underestimates. Compared with the aged group, the long-lived group had more naive CD4+ T cells, fewer expanded clones and increased TCR diversity, suggesting age selection. The CMV infection status of donors was not known, potentially confounding age-related changes in expanded clonotypes.

Its CDR3 holds 15 amino acids, cysteine through phenylalanine. The entry retains the CDR3 DNA only, 45 bases that are in frame from base 1. Per the germline V gene, SGDLS is the CDR1 and YYNGEE is the CDR2. V loses 0 bases, J loses 0 bases, and the germline ends lie 4 bases apart. Systemically healthy Caucasian individuals from Russia, around 39 in total and aged about 6 to 95 years, were included as donors. Each donor gave 9 to 10 milliliters of peripheral blood, collected into EDTA-treated Vacutainer tubes. PBMCs were isolated by Ficoll-Paque density-gradient centrifugation, with at least 6 million obtained per sample. Trizol reagent was used to extract total RNA from PBMCs, with at least 6 micrograms per sample. For every donor, an aliquot of PBMCs went through flow cytometry to measure the percentages of naive CD45RAhigh/CD27high T cells.

The sequence derives from a man aged 35 to 55 in good health. Sequenced: blood. Recombination linked TRBV9 to TRBJ2-6; no confident D gene assignment can be made. The CDR3 protein: CASSVVGSGANVLTF. The DNA is as follows: TGTGCCAGCAGCGTAGTGGGCTCTGGGGCCAACGTCCTGACTTTC. Outside the CDR3, residues come from the reference TRBV9 and TRBJ2-6 proteins, so the full variable domain is: DSGVTQTPKHLITATGQRVTLRCSPRSGDLSVYWYQQSLDQGLQFLIQYYNGEERAKGNILERFSAQQFPDLHSELNLSSLELGDSALYFCASSVVGSGANVLTFGAGSRLTVL.